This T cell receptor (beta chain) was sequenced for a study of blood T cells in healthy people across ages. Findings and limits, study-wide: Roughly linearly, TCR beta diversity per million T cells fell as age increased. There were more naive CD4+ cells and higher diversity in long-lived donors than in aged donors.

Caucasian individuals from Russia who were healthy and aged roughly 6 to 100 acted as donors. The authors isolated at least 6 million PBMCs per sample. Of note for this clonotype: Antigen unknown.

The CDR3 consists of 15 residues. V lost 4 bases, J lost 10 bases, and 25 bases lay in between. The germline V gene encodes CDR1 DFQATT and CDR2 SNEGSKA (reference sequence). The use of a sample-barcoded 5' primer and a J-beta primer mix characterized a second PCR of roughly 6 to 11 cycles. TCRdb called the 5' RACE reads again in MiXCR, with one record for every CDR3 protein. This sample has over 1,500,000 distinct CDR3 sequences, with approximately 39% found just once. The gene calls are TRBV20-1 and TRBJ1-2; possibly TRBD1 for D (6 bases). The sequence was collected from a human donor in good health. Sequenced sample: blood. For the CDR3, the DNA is TGCAGTGCTAAATCAGCGTCCGGGGGCTTGCTGGACTACACCTTC. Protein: CSAKSASGGLLDYTF.